This TCR beta chain was documented in a study of cytomegalovirus exposure and HLA in healthy donors. Study overall: Clustering assigned about four fifths of the roughly 380 genotyped donors to the Caucasian-associated ancestry cluster. The study's findings and limits: Most observed TCR sequences were rare, whereas some public TCRs were detected in many donors. Later analysis identified about 18,000 TCR beta sequences associated with HLA alleles, using a false discovery rate threshold of 0.05. Cytomegalovirus-associated status was assigned to about 150 TCR beta chains.

Regarding this clone: Its antigen is still unknown.

It was with 60 Vbeta and 13 Jbeta primers that the PCR ran. Profiling relied on immunoSEQ multiplex PCR, and the TCRdb table lists in-frame clones only, not all of them. The table shows some 150,000 clones, with roughly 79% occurring only once. The sequencing input was PBMCs. This clonotype was sampled from a man in his forties in good health and CMV-seropositive.

The CDR3 sequence is CSVVQGTKNIQYF. CDR3 sequence (DNA): TGCAGCGTCGTGCAGGGAACCAAAAACATTCAGTACTTC. The chain has TRBV29-1 and TRBJ2-4; possible D gene TRBD1, 5 bases. CDR1 and CDR2 (germline): SQVTM, ANQGSEA. V was cut by 6 bases and J by 2 bases, with 11 bases left in between. The CDR3 totals 13 residues.